The rows below give T cell receptor beta chains drawn from one sample of a study of T cells in Graves' hyperthyroidism and ophthalmopathy. TCRdb processed the multiplex PCR reads anew with MiXCR; each CDR3 protein has one entry. The sample holds around 280,000 distinct CDR3 sequences, 12% to 15% seen once. The sequenced material came from blood. The receptor set was obtained from a woman aged 40 to 50 with Graves' hyperthyroidism. The CDR3 runs from the conserved cysteine through the conserved F or W.

v_gene: TRBV9
j_gene: TRBJ2-5
CDR3aa: CASSVYLGETQYF

v_gene: TRBV3-1
j_gene: TRBJ2-5
CDR3aa: CASSQSTFLETQYF

v_gene: TRBV19
j_gene: TRBJ2-5
CDR3aa: CASSIDRSSGRVEETQYF

v_gene: TRBV6-1
j_gene: TRBJ2-7
CDR3aa: CASSFGTGPYEQYF

v_gene: TRBV20-1
j_gene: TRBJ1-4
CDR3aa: CSAGDMGEKLFF

v_gene: TRBV3-1
j_gene: TRBJ2-5
CDR3aa: CASSRSGSWETQYF

v_gene: TRBV4-2
j_gene: TRBJ1-1
CDR3aa: CASSHLGIRVKDTEAFF

v_gene: TRBV6-1
j_gene: TRBJ1-2
CDR3aa: CASSQTQGSANYGYTF

v_gene: TRBV20-1
j_gene: TRBJ1-6
CDR3aa: CSAQSPGYDYNSPLHF

v_gene: TRBV11-2
j_gene: TRBJ1-6
CDR3aa: CASRRVGPLNSPLHF

v_gene: TRBV2
j_gene: TRBJ2-3
CDR3aa: CASRAPWTDTQYF

v_gene: TRBV29-1
j_gene: TRBJ1-1
CDR3aa: CSGGQGEAFF

v_gene: TRBV6-1
j_gene: TRBJ2-5
CDR3aa: CARGGLAGLQETQYF

v_gene: TRBV6-5
j_gene: TRBJ2-7
CDR3aa: CASSRPSGMSYEQYF

v_gene: TRBV18
j_gene: TRBJ2-3
CDR3aa: CASSRRSGVPPDTQYF

v_gene: TRBV7-2
j_gene: TRBJ2-2
CDR3aa: CASSSAGAGTGELFF

v_gene: TRBV29-1
j_gene: TRBJ1-4
CDR3aa: CSVVGAGEKLFF

v_gene: TRBV15
j_gene: TRBJ2-7
CDR3aa: CATSRDPGRDEQYF

v_gene: TRBV11-2
j_gene: TRBJ1-2
CDR3aa: CASSLDRGNGYTF

v_gene: TRBV7-2
j_gene: TRBJ2-3
CDR3aa: CASSPRSADTQYF

v_gene: TRBV12-3/TRBV12-4
j_gene: TRBJ2-6
CDR3aa: CASSPTTFSGANVLTF

v_gene: TRBV19
j_gene: TRBJ1-6
CDR3aa: CASSTAGGRNSPLHF

v_gene: TRBV2
j_gene: TRBJ2-5
CDR3aa: CASSGNRGQAYQETQYF

v_gene: TRBV12-3/TRBV12-4
j_gene: TRBJ1-2
CDR3aa: CASGGIYGYTF

v_gene: TRBV3-1
j_gene: TRBJ2-1
CDR3aa: CASSTAYNEQFF

v_gene: TRBV10-3
j_gene: TRBJ2-4
CDR3aa: CAISPGHLNIQYF

v_gene: TRBV28
j_gene: TRBJ2-5
CDR3aa: CASALGTSGRLAETQYF